This T cell receptor (beta chain) was found in a study of blood T cell repertoires in COVID-19. Study at large: The United States, Italy and Spain were the sources of the acute and convalescent COVID-19 samples. Sample material is recorded as cDNA or gDNA derived from T cells, B-cell-depleted T cells, or PBMCs.

The germline V gene encodes CDR1 MNHNY and CDR2 SVGAGI (reference sequence). This CDR3 region has 13 residues. V lost 6 bases, J lost 2 bases, and 3 bases stayed unmatched. In the original processing: Estimation of nucleated cell counts was performed using reference gene primer amplification. This table comes from immunoSEQ multiplex PCR, and its TCRdb copy is limited to in-frame clones, with some not included. V and J calls and clone size are given by that table; D and trimming were obtained from the DNA. This sample yields approximately 100,000 clones, of which about four fifths are seen a single time; around 22% belongs to the top ten.

The chain employs TRBV6-6 and TRBJ1-2, with TRBD1 matching 7 bases. The sequence derives from a man between 65 and 85 years old with acute or convalescent COVID-19. Sequenced: peripheral blood. This CDR3 is CASSSQGNYGYTF. DNA for the CDR3: TGTGCCAGCAGCTCACAGGGGAACTATGGCTACACCTTC.